This TCR beta chain was identified in a study of cytomegalovirus exposure and HLA in healthy donors. General observations from the study: In a later analysis, common viral pathogens appeared linked to several of the most significant clusters.

Those who donated were healthy bone marrow donors. 13 Jbeta primers and 60 Vbeta primers were used for the PCR. Sequencing was performed with immunoSEQ multiplex PCR; in TCRdb, only in-frame clones are kept and a portion is missing. The table has some 160,000 clones, under 80% seen once; the top ten hold about 1.4%. As to this clone: Its target is unknown.

This CDR3 spans 13 amino acids. V lost 11 bases to trimming and J lost 4 bases, with 18 bases between them. The germline gives CDR1 WNHNN, CDR2 SYGVQD (reference sequence). The material sequenced was PBMCs. The chain carries TRBV10-1 and TRBJ2-7; D remains ambiguous. The TCR comes from a young woman in good health and CMV-seronegative. In DNA form, the CDR3 reads TGCGCCGGAGCGACCCCACCTCTTTACGAGCAGTACTTC. It specifies CAGATPPLYEQYF.